This TCR beta chain was obtained from a study of control samples from healthy donors and cancer patients. Sequencing used immunoSEQ multiplex PCR; TCRdb keeps in-frame clones, though not all of them. The data contain around 89,000 clones, around 82% of them singletons. The CDR3 is 13 amino acids. From germline, CDR1 is KGHDR and CDR2 SFDVKD. Trimming removed 4 bases from V and 7 bases from J, with 12 bases in between. The chain combines TRBV24-1 with TRBJ1-2, with a weak D call TRBD1 (6 bases). The clonotype was recovered from a woman between 55 and 75 years old in good health. The specimen sequenced was blood. The CDR3 loop reads CATSDYRDGGYTF. The CDR3 bases are TGTGCCACCAGTGACTACAGGGACGGTGGCTACACCTTC.